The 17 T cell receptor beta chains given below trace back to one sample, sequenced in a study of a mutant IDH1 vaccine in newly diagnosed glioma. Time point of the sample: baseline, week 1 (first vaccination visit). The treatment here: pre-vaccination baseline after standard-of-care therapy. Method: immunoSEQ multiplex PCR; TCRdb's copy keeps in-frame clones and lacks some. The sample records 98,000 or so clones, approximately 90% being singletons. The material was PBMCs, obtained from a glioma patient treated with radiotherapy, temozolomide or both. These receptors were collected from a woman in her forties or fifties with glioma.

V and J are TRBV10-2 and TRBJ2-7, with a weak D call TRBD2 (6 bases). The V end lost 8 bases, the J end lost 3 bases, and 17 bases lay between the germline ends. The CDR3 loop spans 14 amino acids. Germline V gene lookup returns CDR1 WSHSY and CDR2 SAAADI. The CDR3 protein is CASSMAGLNYEQYF. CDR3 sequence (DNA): TGCGCCAGCTCCATGGCCGGACTAAACTACGAGCAGTACTTC.

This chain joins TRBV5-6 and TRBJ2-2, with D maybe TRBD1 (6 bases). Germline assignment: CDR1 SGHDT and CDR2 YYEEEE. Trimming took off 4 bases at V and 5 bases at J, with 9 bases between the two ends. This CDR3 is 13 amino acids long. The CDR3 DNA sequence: TGTGCCAGCAGCCCCAGGGGAACCGGGGAGCTGTTTTTT. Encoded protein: CASSPRGTGELFF.

The CDR3 sequence: CAGQREQYF. The CDR3 DNA sequence: TGTGCCGGTCAACGGGAGCAGTACTTC. The chain is built from TRBV3-1 (or the pseudogene TRBV3-2) and TRBJ2-7; D ambiguous. CDR3 length: 9 amino acids. V was clipped by 11 bases and J by 7 bases, with 9 bases between them. The germline gives CDR1 LGHDT, CDR2 YNNKEL (reference sequence).

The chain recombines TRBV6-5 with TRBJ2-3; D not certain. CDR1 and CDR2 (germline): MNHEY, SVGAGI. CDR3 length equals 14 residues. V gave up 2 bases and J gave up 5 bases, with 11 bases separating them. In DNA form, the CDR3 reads TGTGCCAGCAGTTACACGGCAGCAAAAGATACGCAGTATTTT. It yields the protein CASSYTAAKDTQYF.

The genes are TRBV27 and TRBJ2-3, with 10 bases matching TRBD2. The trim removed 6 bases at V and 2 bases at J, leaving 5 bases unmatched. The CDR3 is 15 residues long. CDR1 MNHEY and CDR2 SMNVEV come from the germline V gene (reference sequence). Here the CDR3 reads CASSPLAGFTDTQYF. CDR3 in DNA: TGTGCCAGCAGCCCACTAGCGGGGTTCACAGATACGCAGTATTTT.

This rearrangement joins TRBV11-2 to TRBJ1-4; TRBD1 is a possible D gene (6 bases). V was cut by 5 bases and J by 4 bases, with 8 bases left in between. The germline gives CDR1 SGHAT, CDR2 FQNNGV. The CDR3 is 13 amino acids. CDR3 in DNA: TGTGCCAGCAGCAGGGACATTAATGAAAAACTGTTTTTT. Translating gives CASSRDINEKLFF.

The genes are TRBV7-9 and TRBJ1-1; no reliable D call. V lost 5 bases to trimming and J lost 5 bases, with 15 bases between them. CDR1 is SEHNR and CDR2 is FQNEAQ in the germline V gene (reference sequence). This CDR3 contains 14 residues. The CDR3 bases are TGTGCCAGCAGCCCTCCGGAGGGTTGGACTGAAGCTTTCTTT. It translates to CASSPPEGWTEAFF.

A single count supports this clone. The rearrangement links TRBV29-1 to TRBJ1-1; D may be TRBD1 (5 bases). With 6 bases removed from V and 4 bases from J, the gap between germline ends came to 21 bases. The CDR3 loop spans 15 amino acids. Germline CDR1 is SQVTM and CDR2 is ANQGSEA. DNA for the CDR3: TGCAGCGTGGCTGGATCGGGGGGGTGGACCACTGAAGCTTTCTTT. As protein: CSVAGSGGWTTEAFF.

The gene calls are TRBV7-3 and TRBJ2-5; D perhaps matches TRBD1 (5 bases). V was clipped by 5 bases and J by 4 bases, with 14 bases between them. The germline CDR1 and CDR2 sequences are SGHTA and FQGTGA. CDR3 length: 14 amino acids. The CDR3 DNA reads TGTGCCAGCAGCCCGGCAGGGAAATTAGAGACCCAGTACTTC. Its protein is CASSPAGKLETQYF.

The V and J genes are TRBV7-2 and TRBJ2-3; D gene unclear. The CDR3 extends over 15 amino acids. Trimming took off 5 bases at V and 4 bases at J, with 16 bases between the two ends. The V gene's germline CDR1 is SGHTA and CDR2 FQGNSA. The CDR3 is CASSLPLRASDTQYF. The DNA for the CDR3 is TGTGCCAGCAGCCTGCCTCTCCGGGCCTCAGATACGCAGTATTTT. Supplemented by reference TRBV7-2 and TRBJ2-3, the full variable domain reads GAGVSQSPSNKVTEKGKDVELRCDPISGHTALYWYRQSLGQGLEFLIYFQGNSAPDKSGLPSDRFSAERTGGSVSTLTIQRTQQEDSAVYLCASSLPLRASDTQYFGPGTRLTVL.

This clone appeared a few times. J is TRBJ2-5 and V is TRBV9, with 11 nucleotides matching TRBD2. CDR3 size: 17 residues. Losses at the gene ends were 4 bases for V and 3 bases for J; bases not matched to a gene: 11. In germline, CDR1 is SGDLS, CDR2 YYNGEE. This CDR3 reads CASSLSIAGGYEETQYF. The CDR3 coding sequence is TGTGCCAGCAGCCTCTCAATAGCGGGAGGGTATGAAGAGACCCAGTACTTC. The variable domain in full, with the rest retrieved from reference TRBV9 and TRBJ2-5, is DSGVTQTPKHLITATGQRVTLRCSPRSGDLSVYWYQQSLDQGLQFLIQYYNGEERAKGNILERFSAQQFPDLHSELNLSSLELGDSALYFCASSLSIAGGYEETQYFGPGTRLLVL.

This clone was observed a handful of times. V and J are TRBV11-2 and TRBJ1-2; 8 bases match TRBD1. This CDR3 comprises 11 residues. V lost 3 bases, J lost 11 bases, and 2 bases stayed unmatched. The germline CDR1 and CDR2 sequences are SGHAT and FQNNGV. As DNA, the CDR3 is TGTGCCAGCAGCTTCAGACAGGGGTACACCTTC. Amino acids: CASSFRQGYTF.

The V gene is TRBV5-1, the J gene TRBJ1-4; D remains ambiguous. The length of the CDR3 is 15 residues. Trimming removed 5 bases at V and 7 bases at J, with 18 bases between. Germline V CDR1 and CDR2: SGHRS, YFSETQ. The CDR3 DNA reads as TGCGCCAGCAGAGATGGGTTAATAGGTGTTGAAAAACTGTTTTTT. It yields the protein CASRDGLIGVEKLFF.

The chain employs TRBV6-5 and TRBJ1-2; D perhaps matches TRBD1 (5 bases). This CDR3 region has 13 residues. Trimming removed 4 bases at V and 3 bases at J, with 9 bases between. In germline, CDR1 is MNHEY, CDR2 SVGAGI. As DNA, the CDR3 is TGTGCCAGCAGTTTCGACAGTTACTATGGCTACACCTTC. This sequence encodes CASSFDSYYGYTF.

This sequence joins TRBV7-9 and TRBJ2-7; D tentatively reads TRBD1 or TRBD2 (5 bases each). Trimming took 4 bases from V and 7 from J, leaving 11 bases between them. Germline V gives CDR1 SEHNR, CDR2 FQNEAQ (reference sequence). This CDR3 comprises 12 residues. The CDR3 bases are TGTGCCAGCAGCTCCGGGACCGGAGAGCAGTACTTC. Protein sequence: CASSSGTGEQYF. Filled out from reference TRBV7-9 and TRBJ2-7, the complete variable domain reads DTGVSQNPRHKITKRGQNVTFRCDPISEHNRLYWYRQTLGQGPEFLTYFQNEAQLEKSRLLSDRFSAERPKGSFSTLEIQRTEQGDSAMYLCASSSGTGEQYFGPGTRLTVT.

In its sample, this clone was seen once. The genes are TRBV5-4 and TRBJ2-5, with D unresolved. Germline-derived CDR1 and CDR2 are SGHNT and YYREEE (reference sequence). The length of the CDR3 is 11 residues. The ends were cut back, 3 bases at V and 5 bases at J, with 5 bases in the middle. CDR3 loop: CASSSSETQYF. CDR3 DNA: TGTGCCAGCAGCTCCTCGGAGACCCAGTACTTC.

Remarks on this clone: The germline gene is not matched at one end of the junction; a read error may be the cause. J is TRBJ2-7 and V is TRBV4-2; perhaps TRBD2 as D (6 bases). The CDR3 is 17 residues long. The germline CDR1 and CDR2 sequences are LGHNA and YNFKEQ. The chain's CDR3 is CAGSQMGESGLAYEQYF. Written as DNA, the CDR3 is TGTGCCGGCAGCCAGATGGGAGAGAGCGGGCTTGCCTACGAGCAGTACTTC.